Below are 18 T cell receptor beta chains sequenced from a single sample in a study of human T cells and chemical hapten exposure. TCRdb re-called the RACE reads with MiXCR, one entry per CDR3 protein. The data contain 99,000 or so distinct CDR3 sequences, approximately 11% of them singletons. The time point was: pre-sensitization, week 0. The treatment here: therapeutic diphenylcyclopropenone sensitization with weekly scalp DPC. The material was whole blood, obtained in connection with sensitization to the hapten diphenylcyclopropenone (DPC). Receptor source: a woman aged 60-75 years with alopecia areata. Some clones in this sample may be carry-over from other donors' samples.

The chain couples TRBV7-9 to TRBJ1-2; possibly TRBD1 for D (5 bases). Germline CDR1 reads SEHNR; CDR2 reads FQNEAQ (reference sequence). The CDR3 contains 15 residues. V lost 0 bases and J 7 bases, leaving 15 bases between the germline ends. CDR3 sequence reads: CASSLAAGSGRGYTF. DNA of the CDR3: TGTGCCAGCAGCTTAGCGGCAGGGAGCGGTCGTGGCTACACCTTC.

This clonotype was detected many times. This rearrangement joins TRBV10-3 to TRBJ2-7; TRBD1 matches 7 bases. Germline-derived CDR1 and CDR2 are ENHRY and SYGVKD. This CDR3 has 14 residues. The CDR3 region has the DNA TGTGCTTACGGGAAAGCACAGGGGACCTACGAGCAGTACTTC. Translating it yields CAYGKAQGTYEQYF.

This CDR3 is CASSHPGSTNTEAFF. The DNA for the CDR3 is TGTGCCAGCAGCCACCCGGGGTCAACGAACACTGAAGCTTTCTTT. V usage is TRBV5-6 and J usage is TRBJ1-1; D gene ambiguous. This CDR3 has 15 amino acids. V lost 4 bases and J lost 1, with 14 bases in between. Germline CDR1 SGHDT, CDR2 YYEEEE.

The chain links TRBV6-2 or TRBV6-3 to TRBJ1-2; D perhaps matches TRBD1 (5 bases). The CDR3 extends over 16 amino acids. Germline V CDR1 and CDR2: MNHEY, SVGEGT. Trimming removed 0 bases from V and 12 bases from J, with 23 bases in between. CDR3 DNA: TGTGCCAGCAGTTACTCGAGTAACCCGTCTCTCTGGGGCCACACCTTC. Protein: CASSYSSNPSLWGHTF.

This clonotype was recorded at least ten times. The CDR3 DNA follows: TGTGCCAGCAGCTTATTCGGGGGAAGCTATGGCTACACCTTC. It encodes CASSLFGGSYGYTF. This sequence joins TRBV7-9 and TRBJ1-2, with D possibly matching TRBD1 (5 bases). CDR3 length: 14 residues. Trimming removed 2 bases at V and 4 bases at J, with 11 bases between. Per germline, CDR1 SEHNR and CDR2 FQNEAQ (reference sequence).

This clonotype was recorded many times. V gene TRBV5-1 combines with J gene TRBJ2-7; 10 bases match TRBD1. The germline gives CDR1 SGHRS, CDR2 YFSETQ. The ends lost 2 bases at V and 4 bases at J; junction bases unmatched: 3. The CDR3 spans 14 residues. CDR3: CASSFGDRGYEQYF. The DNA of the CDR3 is TGCGCCAGCAGCTTTGGGGACAGGGGATACGAGCAGTACTTC.

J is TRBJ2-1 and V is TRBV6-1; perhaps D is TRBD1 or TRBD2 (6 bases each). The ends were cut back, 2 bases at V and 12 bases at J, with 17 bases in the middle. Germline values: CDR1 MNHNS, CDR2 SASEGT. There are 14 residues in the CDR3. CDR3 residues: CASSEFVRGRLQFF. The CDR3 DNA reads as TGTGCCAGCAGTGAATTCGTCCGGGGGCGCTTGCAGTTCTTC.

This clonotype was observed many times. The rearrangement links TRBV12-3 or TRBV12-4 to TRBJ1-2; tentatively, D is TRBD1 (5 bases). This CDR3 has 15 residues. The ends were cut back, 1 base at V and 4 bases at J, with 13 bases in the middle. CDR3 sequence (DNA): TGTGCCAGCAGTTTAGGGGCCGGGACTTTCTATGGCTACACCTTC. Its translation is CASSLGAGTFYGYTF.

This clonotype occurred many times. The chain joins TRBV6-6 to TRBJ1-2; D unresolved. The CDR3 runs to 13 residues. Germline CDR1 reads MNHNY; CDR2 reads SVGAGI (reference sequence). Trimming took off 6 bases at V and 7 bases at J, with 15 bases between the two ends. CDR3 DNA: TGTGCCAGCAGCTATACACTCAGCCCTGGCTACACCTTC. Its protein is CASSYTLSPGYTF.

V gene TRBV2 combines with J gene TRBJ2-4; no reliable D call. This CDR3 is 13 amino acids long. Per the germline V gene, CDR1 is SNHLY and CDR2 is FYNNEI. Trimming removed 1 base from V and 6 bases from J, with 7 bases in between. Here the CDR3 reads CASSEENRNIQYF. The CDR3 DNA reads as TGTGCCAGCAGTGAAGAGAACAGAAACATTCAGTACTTC.

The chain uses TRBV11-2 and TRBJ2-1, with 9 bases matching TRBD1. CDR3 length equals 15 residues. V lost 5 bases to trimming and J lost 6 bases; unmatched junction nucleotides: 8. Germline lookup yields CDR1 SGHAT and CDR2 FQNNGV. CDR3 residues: CASSLTGGFVNEQFF. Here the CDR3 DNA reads TGTGCCAGCAGCCTGACAGGGGGTTTTGTCAATGAGCAGTTCTTC.

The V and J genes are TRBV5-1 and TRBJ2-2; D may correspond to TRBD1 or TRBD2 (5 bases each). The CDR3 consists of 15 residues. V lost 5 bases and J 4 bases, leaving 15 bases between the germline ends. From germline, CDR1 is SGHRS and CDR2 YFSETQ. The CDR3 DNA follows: TGCGCCAGCAGTGAGGGGCCGGGTATCACCGGGGAGCTGTTTTTT. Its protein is CASSEGPGITGELFF.

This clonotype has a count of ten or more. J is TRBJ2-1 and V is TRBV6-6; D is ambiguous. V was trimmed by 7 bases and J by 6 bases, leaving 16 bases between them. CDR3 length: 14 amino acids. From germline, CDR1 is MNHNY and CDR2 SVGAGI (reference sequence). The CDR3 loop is CASTLSYSRNEQFF. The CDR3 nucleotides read TGTGCCAGCACCCTAAGCTACTCCCGCAATGAGCAGTTCTTC.

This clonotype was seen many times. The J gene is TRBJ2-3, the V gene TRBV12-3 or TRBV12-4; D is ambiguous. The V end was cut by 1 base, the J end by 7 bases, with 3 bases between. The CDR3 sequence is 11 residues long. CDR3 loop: CASSLENTQYF. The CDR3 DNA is TGTGCCAGCAGTTTAGAAAATACGCAGTATTTT.

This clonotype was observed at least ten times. In nucleotides, the CDR3 is TGTGCCAGCAGTTCCATCAGCTCTGCGCAGCCCCAGCATTTT. It yields the protein CASSSISSAQPQHF. The chain links TRBV27 to TRBJ1-5; no firm D call. This CDR3 spans 14 amino acids. CDR1 and CDR2 from the germline V gene are MNHEY and SMNVEV (reference sequence). Trimming took 4 bases from V and 7 from J, leaving 14 bases between them.

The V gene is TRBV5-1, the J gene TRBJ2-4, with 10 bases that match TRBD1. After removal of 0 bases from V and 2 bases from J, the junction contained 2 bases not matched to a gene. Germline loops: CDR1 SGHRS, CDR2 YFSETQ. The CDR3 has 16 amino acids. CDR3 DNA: TGCGCCAGCAGCTTGGAGGACAGGGGGTCCAAAAACATTCAGTACTTC. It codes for CASSLEDRGSKNIQYF.

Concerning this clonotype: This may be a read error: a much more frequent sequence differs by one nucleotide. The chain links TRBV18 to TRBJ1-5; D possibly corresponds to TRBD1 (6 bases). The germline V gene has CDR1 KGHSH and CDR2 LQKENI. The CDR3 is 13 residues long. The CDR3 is CASSPGQNQPRHF. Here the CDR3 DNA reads TGTGCCAGCTCACCTGGACAGAATCAGCCCCGGCATTTT.

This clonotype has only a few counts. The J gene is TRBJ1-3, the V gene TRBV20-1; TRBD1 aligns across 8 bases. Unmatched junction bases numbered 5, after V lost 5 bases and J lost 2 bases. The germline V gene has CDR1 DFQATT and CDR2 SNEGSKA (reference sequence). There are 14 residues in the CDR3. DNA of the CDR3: TGCAGTGCTCCAGACAGGGGTACTGGAAACACCATATATTTT. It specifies CSAPDRGTGNTIYF.